These 18 T cell receptor beta chains were sequenced from one sample in a study of CD8 T cells in ankylosing spondylitis. TCRdb itself ran the 5' RACE reads through MiXCR, one entry per CDR3 protein. The sample carries about 130,000 distinct CDR3 sequences, over 6.5% recorded once. Sequencing was done on a sample of blood, either unsorted or a sorted T cell fraction (not recorded which). These receptors all stem from a male donor with ankylosing spondylitis or in good health (not recorded which).

In this sample, this clonotype turned up a few times. This chain uses TRBV5-5 with TRBJ2-1; 8 nucleotides match TRBD2. Germline V gives CDR1 SGHKS, CDR2 YYEKEE (reference sequence). This CDR3 region has 14 residues. V shed 1 base, J shed 6 bases, and the junction held 3 bases outside the gene matches. Here the CDR3 DNA reads TGTGCCAGCAGCTTGACTAGCGGCTCCAATGAGCAGTTCTTC. Amino acids: CASSLTSGSNEQFF.

Here the CDR3 DNA reads TGCGCCAGCAGCCCCCGACAGACAGATACGCAGTATTTT. This encodes CASSPRQTDTQYF. The V gene is TRBV5-1, the J gene TRBJ2-3; D is perhaps TRBD1 (5 bases). The V end was cut by 4 bases, the J end by 3 bases, with 9 bases between. CDR3 length: 13 residues. Germline V gene data show CDR1 as SGHRS and CDR2 as YFSETQ.

This clonotype was picked up many times. This chain connects TRBV6-6 to TRBJ1-5; no clear D. CDR3 length equals 12 residues. The ends were cut back, 6 bases at V and 5 bases at J, with 8 bases in the middle. From germline, CDR1 is MNHNY and CDR2 SVGAGI (reference sequence). CDR3 DNA sequence: TGTGCCAGCAGCATAGCTGATCAGCCCCAGCATTTT. Protein: CASSIADQPQHF.

In this sample, this clonotype turned up many times. The genes are TRBV29-1 and TRBJ1-1; possibly TRBD1 for D (6 bases). CDR3 size: 15 residues. Trimming pared 4 bases from V and 2 bases from J, leaving 17 bases between. Germline CDR1 reads SQVTM; CDR2 reads ANQGSEA. CDR3 region: CSVVPVLQGNTEAFF. For the CDR3, the DNA is TGCAGCGTTGTGCCCGTACTACAGGGAAACACTGAAGCTTTCTTT.

Regarding this clonotype: This may be a read error, as it is one base from a much larger clone. The V and J genes are TRBV20-1 and TRBJ2-4, with D tentatively TRBD2 (5 bases). From germline, CDR1 is DFQATT and CDR2 SNEGSKA (reference sequence). The CDR3 extends over 15 amino acids. CDR3 protein: CSPSAGALSQNIQYF. The CDR3 region has the DNA TGCAGTCCTAGTGCGGGCGCGCTTTCCCAAAACATTCAGTACTTC.

This clonotype was counted many times. J is TRBJ1-6 and V is TRBV4-1; possibly TRBD1 for D (6 bases). This CDR3 is 18 amino acids long. V lost 0 bases to trimming and J lost 4 bases, with 16 bases between them. Germline V gene lookup returns CDR1 MGHRA and CDR2 YSYEKL. This CDR3 is CASSQEPLYRVYNSPLHF. As DNA, the CDR3 is TGCGCCAGCAGCCAAGAACCTCTTTACAGGGTTTATAATTCACCCCTCCACTTT.

In this sample, this clonotype turned up many times. The V call is TRBV7-2, the J call TRBJ2-3, with TRBD2 identical over 11 bases. The CDR3 runs 15 residues. V lost 5 bases to trimming and J lost 4 bases; unmatched junction nucleotides: 5. Looked up from germline, CDR1 is SGHTA and CDR2 is FQGNSA. CDR3 region: CASSVLAGEADTQYF. The CDR3 nucleotides read TGTGCCAGCAGCGTACTAGCGGGAGAGGCAGATACGCAGTATTTT.

This chain links TRBV5-1 with TRBJ2-2; 7 bases align to TRBD2. The germline V gene encodes CDR1 SGHRS and CDR2 YFSETQ. The length of the CDR3 is 16 residues. Losses at the gene ends were 3 bases for V and 4 bases for J; bases not matched to a gene: 9. CDR3: CASSSTWEGGTGELFF. In DNA, the CDR3 is TGCGCCAGCAGCTCTACGTGGGAGGGTGGCACCGGGGAGCTGTTTTTT.

V usage is TRBV10-2 and J usage is TRBJ2-3; 9 bases are shared with TRBD2. Germline V gene sequence: CDR1 WSHSY, CDR2 SAAADI. V trimming: 8 bases; J trimming: 3 bases; junction bases outside the gene matches: 15. The CDR3 consists of 17 residues. The CDR3 nucleotides read TGCGCCAGCTCTGGAGGTCCAGCGGGGGGAAAAACAGATACGCAGTATTTT. Protein product: CASSGGPAGGKTDTQYF.

This clonotype was recorded many times. The chain is built from TRBV5-1 and TRBJ2-3; 9 bases line up with TRBD1. CDR1 is SGHRS and CDR2 is YFSETQ in the germline V gene. Germline trimming cut 4 bases from V and 3 bases from J; bases unmatched to any gene: 3. The CDR3 is made up of 14 amino acids. CDR3 sequence (DNA): TGCGCCAGCAGCCCTGGGACAGGGACAGATACGCAGTATTTT. This sequence encodes CASSPGTGTDTQYF.

This clonotype was detected many times. The genes are TRBV20-1 and TRBJ2-5; 10 positions match TRBD2. Trimming cost V 0 bases and J 5 bases; bases outside gene matches: 6. Germline loops: CDR1 DFQATT, CDR2 SNEGSKA (reference sequence). The length of the CDR3 is 15 residues. The CDR3 is CSAREWLAGAETQYF. CDR3 DNA sequence: TGCAGTGCTAGAGAATGGCTAGCGGGAGCTGAGACCCAGTACTTC.

The table lists this clonotype with many counts. The CDR3 region has the DNA TGTGCCAGCAGCCAAGCAGGGGCCGAGCAGTACTTC. Amino acids: CASSQAGAEQYF. J is TRBJ2-7 and V is TRBV3-1; D may be TRBD1 (6 bases). The CDR3 extends over 12 amino acids. Germline values: CDR1 LGHDT, CDR2 YNNKEL (reference sequence). Between the trimmed V and J ends, which lost 1 base and 6 bases, there was a span of 7 bases.

This clonotype was found many times. The chain carries TRBV7-6 and TRBJ2-2; no reliable D call. From germline, CDR1 is SGHVS and CDR2 FNYEAQ. V lost 3 bases, J lost 7 bases, and 9 bases lay in between. CDR3 length: 13 residues. The CDR3 coding sequence is TGTGCCAGCAGCTTGGGCCCCCTCGGGGAGCTGTTTTTT. It encodes CASSLGPLGELFF.

This clonotype was observed a handful of times. The gene calls are TRBV18 and TRBJ2-5; D gene unclear. This CDR3 has 13 amino acids. The germline V gene encodes CDR1 KGHSH and CDR2 LQKENI. Trimming cost V 0 bases and J 4 bases, with 6 bases left between them. In DNA form, the CDR3 reads TGTGCCAGCTCACCACCCGTTTTAGAGACCCAGTACTTC. Protein: CASSPPVLETQYF.

This clonotype showed up many times. The chain uses TRBV7-2 and TRBJ2-1; the D gene could be TRBD1 or TRBD2 (5 bases each). The CDR3 length is 15 residues. V lost 5 bases and J 3 bases, leaving 14 bases between the germline ends. Germline assignment: CDR1 SGHTA and CDR2 FQGNSA. Written as DNA, the CDR3 is TGTGCCAGCAGCCCCAATGGGGGAGACTACAATGAGCAGTTCTTC. Its translation: CASSPNGGDYNEQFF.

This clonotype was recorded at least ten times. This chain uses TRBV4-1 with TRBJ2-7; no clear D. The CDR3 covers 15 residues. CDR1 and CDR2 (germline): MGHRA, YSYEKL. The V end lost 4 bases, the J end lost 2 bases, and 15 bases lay between the germline ends. In DNA form, the CDR3 reads TGCGCCAGCAGCCGATCGACGGATTGGACCTACGAGCAGTACTTC. Protein: CASSRSTDWTYEQYF.

This clonotype occurred many times. The chain is built from TRBV20-1 and TRBJ2-1, with D maybe TRBD2 (7 bases). Germline assignment: CDR1 DFQATT and CDR2 SNEGSKA (reference sequence). This CDR3 region has 12 residues. The chain's CDR3 is CRPGGGSNEQFF. The CDR3 nucleotides are TGCAGACCCGGGGGCGGGAGCAATGAGCAGTTCTTC.

This clonotype came up many times. The chain joins TRBV5-1 to TRBJ1-1; perhaps TRBD1 as D (6 bases). Germline V gene data show CDR1 as SGHRS and CDR2 as YFSETQ. CDR3 length: 13 residues. Trimming removed 3 bases at V and 8 bases at J, with 14 bases between. The CDR3 DNA is TGCGCCAGCAGCTGGGGGGGCGGGAACGAAGCTTTCTTT. Amino acid sequence: CASSWGGGNEAFF.